The 9 T cell receptor beta chains below come from one sample, sequenced in a study of cytomegalovirus exposure and HLA in healthy donors. Measured with immunoSEQ multiplex PCR; TCRdb has only the in-frame clones, and not every one. The table records 150,000 to 200,000 clones, 85% of them present only once. The specimen was PBMCs. These receptors came from a man in his late teens or twenties in good health and CMV-seropositive.

The chain recombines TRBV6-4 with TRBJ2-3; D is unresolved. This CDR3 region has 13 residues. V was pared by 3 bases and J by 6 bases, with 10 bases between. Germline-derived CDR1 and CDR2 are MRHNA and SNTAGT. Here the CDR3 reads CASSESLPDTQYF. The CDR3 nucleotides are TGTGCCAGCAGTGAATCCCTACCGGATACGCAGTATTTT.

In its sample, this clone was seen a few times. V gene TRBV6-5 combines with J gene TRBJ1-2; D gene ambiguous. CDR1 is MNHEY and CDR2 is SVGAGI in the germline V gene. This CDR3 comprises 12 residues. The ends were cut back, 7 bases at V and 0 bases at J, with 6 bases in the middle. The CDR3 reads CASMAANYGYTF. The CDR3 nucleotides are TGTGCCAGCATGGCAGCTAACTATGGCTACACCTTC.

This clone was seen only a few times. CDR3 amino acids: CASTSTGVPYEQYF. The CDR3 coding sequence is TGTGCCAGTACCTCGACAGGGGTTCCCTACGAGCAGTACTTC. V usage is TRBV19 and J usage is TRBJ2-7; TRBD1 aligns across 8 bases. The CDR3 runs to 14 residues. V dropped 7 bases and J dropped 2; count of bases not matched to a gene: 7. Per the germline V gene, CDR1 is LNHDA and CDR2 is SQIVND (reference sequence).

The rearrangement uses TRBV5-1 and TRBJ2-3; 10 nucleotides line up with TRBD1. Germline CDR1 reads SGHRS; CDR2 reads YFSETQ. The CDR3 is 15 residues long. Trimming cost V 2 bases and J 5 bases; bases outside gene matches: 5. The CDR3 region is CASSLMGQGLDTQYF. As DNA, the CDR3 is TGCGCCAGCAGCTTAATGGGACAGGGGTTAGATACGCAGTATTTT.

The V call is TRBV27, the J call TRBJ2-1; 13 bases agree with TRBD2. The CDR3 has 18 residues. J gave up 7 bases and V 0 bases, and 9 bases lay outside the gene matches. Germline V gene data show CDR1 as MNHEY and CDR2 as SMNVEV (reference sequence). In nucleotides, the CDR3 is TGTGCCAGCAGTTTATCCCATGGGACTAGCGGGGACTGGAATGAGCAGTTCTTC. Residues: CASSLSHGTSGDWNEQFF.

The rearrangement links TRBV18 to TRBJ2-2; D is possibly TRBD1 (6 bases). Germline CDR1 and CDR2: KGHSH and LQKENI. The CDR3 totals 15 residues. Trimming left V 3 bases short and J 5 bases short, with 13 bases between. CDR3 bases: TGTGCCAGCTCACCTGGACAGAGAAGAACCGGGGAGCTGTTTTTT. Encoded protein: CASSPGQRRTGELFF.

This clone was observed a single time. The rearrangement uses TRBV7-2 and TRBJ2-7; possibly TRBD2 for D (5 bases). Germline V gene lookup returns CDR1 SGHTA and CDR2 FQGNSA. V gave up 2 bases and J gave up 3 bases, with 14 bases separating them. The CDR3 covers 15 residues. CDR3 sequence (DNA): TGTGCCAGCAGCTTAAATGCGGGCCCTAGCTACGAGCAGTACTTC. It is translated as CASSLNAGPSYEQYF.

The chain couples TRBV25-1 to TRBJ1-1; TRBD1 might be the D (5 bases). Germline V gene data show CDR1 as MGHDK and CDR2 as SYGVNS. The ends were cut back, 3 bases at V and 3 bases at J, with 14 bases in the middle. This CDR3 region has 15 residues. In nucleotides, the CDR3 is TGTGCCAGCAGTGATCCAGGGAAAGGGGACACTGAAGCTTTCTTT. It specifies CASSDPGKGDTEAFF.

The chain carries TRBV6-6 and TRBJ1-2; tentatively, D is TRBD1 (6 bases). The CDR3 extends over 12 amino acids. Germline V CDR1 and CDR2: MNHNY, SVGAGI (reference sequence). V lost 11 bases and J lost 5, with 15 bases in between. The CDR3 is CALSPTGYGYTF. CDR3 DNA: TGTGCCCTCTCCCCGACAGGTTATGGCTACACCTTC.